Following are 20 T cell receptor beta chains from one sample sequenced in a study of STAT5B mutations in CD4+ large granular lymphocyte leukemia. Sequencing used immunoSEQ multiplex PCR; TCRdb keeps in-frame clones, though not all of them. The data show roughly 21,000 clones, with approximately 70% seen just once and 25% to 35% held by the top ten. What was sequenced was CD4+ T cells from blood buffy coats. These receptors all come from a human donor in good health.

The chain recombines TRBV2 with TRBJ2-4, with D maybe TRBD2 (6 bases). Germline CDR1 reads SNHLY; CDR2 reads FYNNEI. There are 13 residues in the CDR3. Trimming shortened V by 4 bases and J by 9 bases, and 13 bases separated the two germline ends. The CDR3 nucleotides are TGTGCCAGCAGTGTTGGGGAGGCCGGCATTCAGTACTTC. It specifies CASSVGEAGIQYF.

The V and J genes are TRBV4-1 and TRBJ1-6, with a possible D match to TRBD1 (6 bases). The ends were cut back, 0 bases at V and 4 bases at J, with 16 bases in the middle. Germline V gene sequence: CDR1 MGHRA, CDR2 YSYEKL. The CDR3 is made up of 18 amino acids. The CDR3 DNA is TGCGCCAGCAGCCAAGATCCCCGGACAGAGGGGTATAATTCACCCCTCCACTTT. Translation gives CASSQDPRTEGYNSPLHF.

The V call is TRBV7-3, the J call TRBJ2-5; no clear D gene. This CDR3 region has 14 residues. From germline, CDR1 is SGHTA and CDR2 FQGTGA. V was cut by 5 bases and J by 4 bases, with 14 bases left in between. The CDR3 loop reads CASSPQDGLETQYF. The CDR3 DNA reads TGTGCCAGCAGCCCCCAGGACGGTTTAGAGACCCAGTACTTC.

A note on this clone: This sample also contains other DNA sequences that code for the same CDR3. This chain links TRBV18 with TRBJ1-2; unclear D gene. The germline gives CDR1 KGHSH, CDR2 LQKENI. Trimming removed 3 bases from V and 2 bases from J, with 7 bases in between. This CDR3 comprises 13 residues. In nucleotides, the CDR3 is TGTGCCAGCTCACCGGACCGGAACTATGGCTACACCTTC. Encoded protein: CASSPDRNYGYTF. Combining the CDR3 with reference TRBV18 and TRBJ1-2 gives the whole variable domain NAGVMQNPRHLVRRRGQEARLRCSPMKGHSHVYWYRQLPEEGLKFMVYLQKENIIDESGMPKERFSAEFPKEGPSILRIQQVVRGDSAAYFCASSPDRNYGYTFGSGTRLTVV.

This clone occurred once. The V and J genes are TRBV19 and TRBJ1-5, with 7 bases matching TRBD1. In germline, CDR1 is LNHDA, CDR2 SQIVND (reference sequence). The J segment lost 6 bases and the V segment lost 3 bases, leaving 5 bases of the junction unmatched. There are 14 residues in the CDR3. The CDR3: CASSIRGQGQPQHF. CDR3 nucleotide sequence: TGTGCCAGTAGTATTAGGGGGCAGGGTCAGCCCCAGCATTTT.

This clone was found a few times. CDR3 sequence: CASSLTSGSYEQYF. CDR3 DNA sequence: TGTGCCAGCAGCTTAACTAGCGGGAGTTACGAGCAGTACTTC. The V gene is TRBV11-2, the J gene TRBJ2-7; 11 bases are a match to TRBD2. The junction had 1 base not matched to a gene; V was cut back by 2 bases and J by 4 bases. Germline V gives CDR1 SGHAT, CDR2 FQNNGV. The length of the CDR3 is 14 residues.

This clone was recorded only once. V gene TRBV27 combines with J gene TRBJ2-1, with D possibly matching TRBD1 (5 bases). The CDR3 spans 16 residues. The V end was cut by 2 bases, the J end by 0 bases, with 11 bases between. Germline CDR1 reads MNHEY; CDR2 reads SMNVEV (reference sequence). This chain's CDR3 is CASSLQGASSYNEQFF. CDR3 sequence (DNA): TGTGCCAGCAGTTTACAAGGGGCCAGCTCCTACAATGAGCAGTTCTTC.

The chain employs TRBV2 and TRBJ2-1; D may be TRBD2 (5 bases). V shed 3 bases and J shed 7 bases, with 16 bases lying between them. The CDR3 extends over 15 amino acids. The germline CDR1 and CDR2 sequences are SNHLY and FYNNEI. CDR3 DNA: TGTGCCAGCAGTGAGGCGGGCTTCAGGAGGAATGAGCAGTTCTTC. This translates into CASSEAGFRRNEQFF.

The chain joins TRBV4-3 to TRBJ2-7, with 9 bases identical to TRBD1. The V segment lost 1 base and the J segment 1 base; nucleotides outside the gene matches: 11. The length of the CDR3 is 18 residues. Looked up from germline, CDR1 is LGHNA and CDR2 is YSLEER. The CDR3 DNA sequence: TGCGCCAGCAGCCAAGCATTAGGGACAGGGTATTTTTCCTACGAGCAGTACTTC. Its protein product is CASSQALGTGYFSYEQYF.

The chain employs TRBV7-8 and TRBJ2-7; TRBD1 aligns across 9 bases. CDR1 is SGHVS, CDR2 FQNEAQ, per germline. CDR3 size: 14 residues. Germline trimming cut 5 bases from V and 4 bases from J; bases unmatched to any gene: 6. CDR3 DNA: TGTGCCAGCAGCACCCCGGGACAGGGTTACGAGCAGTACTTC. This translates into CASSTPGQGYEQYF.

The chain employs TRBV18 and TRBJ1-1, with D uncertain. The CDR3 loop spans 16 amino acids. Germline CDR1 KGHSH, CDR2 LQKENI. V lost 3 bases, J lost 1 base, and 15 bases lay in between. The CDR3 region is CASSPYQMTSNTEAFF. CDR3 nucleotide sequence: TGTGCCAGCTCACCGTATCAAATGACCTCGAACACTGAAGCTTTCTTT.

This clone was seen just once. The chain links TRBV7-2 to TRBJ2-7, with 11 bases that match TRBD2. This CDR3 comprises 14 residues. The V and J ends lost 2 bases and 4 bases, in that order; junction bases with no gene match: 1. Germline V gene sequence: CDR1 SGHTA, CDR2 FQGNSA. CDR3 nucleotide sequence: TGTGCCAGCAGCTTAACTAGCGGGAGTTACGAGCAGTACTTC. Translated: CASSLTSGSYEQYF.

The chain links TRBV7-2 to TRBJ2-5; weak D call: TRBD2 (5 bases). The V gene's germline CDR1 is SGHTA and CDR2 FQGNSA. The CDR3 is 12 residues long. V lost 4 bases, J lost 7 bases, and 10 bases lay in between. CDR3 sequence: CASSSPRGTQYF. DNA of the CDR3: TGTGCCAGCAGCTCCCCACGGGGGACCCAGTACTTC.

This clone was found a few times. The chain has TRBV6-1 and TRBJ1-2; no clear D. Trimming pared 0 bases from V and 4 bases from J, leaving 9 bases between. The CDR3 totals 14 residues. Germline CDR1 reads MNHNS; CDR2 reads SASEGT. The chain's CDR3 is CASSEAQVIYGYTF. CDR3 bases: TGTGCCAGCAGTGAAGCGCAGGTTATCTATGGCTACACCTTC.

The chain uses TRBV6-6 and TRBJ1-1; 7 bases are a match to TRBD1. Per the germline V gene, CDR1 is MNHNY and CDR2 is SVGAGI (reference sequence). This CDR3 has 13 residues. V dropped 8 bases and J dropped 0; count of bases not matched to a gene: 3. The CDR3 loop reads CASGDRVNTEAFF. CDR3 sequence (DNA): TGTGCCAGCGGGGACAGAGTGAACACTGAAGCTTTCTTT.

The chain employs TRBV5-1 and TRBJ2-7; D remains ambiguous. CDR3 length: 14 residues. Trimming took off 0 bases at V and 0 bases at J, with 7 bases between the two ends. Germline V gene sequence: CDR1 SGHRS, CDR2 YFSETQ. Here the CDR3 DNA reads TGCGCCAGCAGCTTGGAACCGTCCTCCTACGAGCAGTACTTC. Its translation is CASSLEPSSYEQYF.

This clone appeared a few times. This sequence joins TRBV10-1 and TRBJ1-4, with D possibly matching TRBD1 (5 bases). Germline assignment: CDR1 WNHNN and CDR2 SYGVQD (reference sequence). The CDR3 contains 12 residues. Trimming removed 5 bases at V and 8 bases at J, with 9 bases between. The CDR3 spells CASSPGPEKLFF. CDR3 nucleotide sequence: TGCGCCAGCAGTCCGGGGCCCGAAAAACTGTTTTTT.

This chain joins TRBV7-9 and TRBJ2-2; TRBD1 agrees at 11 bases. After removal of 4 bases from V and 7 bases from J, the junction contained 5 bases not matched to a gene. Germline CDR1 is SEHNR and CDR2 is FQNEAQ (reference sequence). The CDR3 is made up of 15 amino acids. The CDR3 coding sequence is TGTGCCAGCAGCTCCGGACAGGGGGCGAACGGGGAGCTGTTTTTT. This gives the protein CASSSGQGANGELFF. Supplemented by reference TRBV7-9 and TRBJ2-2, the full variable domain reads DTGVSQNPRHKITKRGQNVTFRCDPISEHNRLYWYRQTLGQGPEFLTYFQNEAQLEKSRLLSDRFSAERPKGSFSTLEIQRTEQGDSAMYLCASSSGQGANGELFFGEGSRLTVL.

V and J are TRBV6-6 and TRBJ1-1; the match to TRBD1 covers 7 bases. The CDR3 has 14 amino acids. Germline CDR1 and CDR2: MNHNY and SVGAGI (reference sequence). The ends lost 5 bases at V and 8 bases at J; junction bases unmatched: 11. The CDR3 sequence: CASSHRTGDAEAFF. CDR3 coding DNA: TGTGCCAGCAGTCACCGAACAGGGGACGCCGAAGCTTTCTTT.

The chain recombines TRBV2 with TRBJ1-5, with D tentatively TRBD1 (6 bases). CDR1 is SNHLY and CDR2 is FYNNEI in the germline V gene. Deletions cut 0 bases from V and 6 bases from J, with 12 bases between. The CDR3 extends over 15 amino acids. CDR3 in DNA: TGTGCCAGCAGTGAAGCAGCCAGAGGGGGTCAGCCCCAGCATTTT. This encodes CASSEAARGGQPQHF.